A single sample is the source of the 31 T cell receptor beta chains below, sequenced in a study of early T cells in non-severe SARS-CoV-2 infection. TCRdb itself ran the 5' RACE reads through MiXCR, one entry per CDR3 protein. The sample comprises tens of thousands of distinct CDR3 sequences, roughly 15% of which are singletons, and around 12% rests with the top ten. Input material: whole blood. The receptors here all came from an adult who was a healthcare worker with PCR-confirmed SARS-CoV-2 infection or an uninfected control (not recorded which).

This clonotype occurred a few times. V gene TRBV14 combines with J gene TRBJ1-1; 7 bases match TRBD1. Germline assignment: CDR1 SGHDN and CDR2 FVKESK. V lost 3 bases and J lost 8; bases outside the gene matches: 6. The CDR3 is made up of 13 amino acids. CDR3: CASSQPRQGEAFF. In DNA, the CDR3 is TGTGCCAGCAGCCAGCCGAGACAGGGAGAAGCTTTCTTT. The complete variable domain, with remaining parts taken from reference TRBV14 and TRBJ1-1, reads EAGVTQFPSHSVIEKGQTVTLRCDPISGHDNLYWYRRVMGKEIKFLLHFVKESKQDESGMPNNRFLAERTGGTYSTLKVQPAELEDSGVYFCASSQPRQGEAFFGQGTRLTVV.

This clonotype was observed many times. The chain recombines TRBV19 with TRBJ2-1; D is possibly TRBD2 (5 bases). The germline gives CDR1 LNHDA, CDR2 SQIVND (reference sequence). The CDR3 extends over 13 amino acids. Trimming took off 5 bases at V and 9 bases at J, with 14 bases between the two ends. The CDR3 sequence: CASSFALVGEQFF. CDR3 nucleotide sequence: TGTGCCAGTAGTTTCGCACTAGTCGGTGAGCAGTTCTTC.

This clonotype was recorded at least ten times. The CDR3 bases are TGTGCCAGCAGCCTCACCGGCGGGGCCGGAAACACCATATATTTT. Translated: CASSLTGGAGNTIYF. The chain employs TRBV7-9 and TRBJ1-3; maybe TRBD1 (5 bases). V lost 5 bases to trimming and J lost 4 bases, with 15 bases between them. The CDR3 runs 15 residues. Germline V gives CDR1 SEHNR, CDR2 FQNEAQ (reference sequence).

The chain is built from TRBV20-1 and TRBJ2-1; a possible D gene is TRBD2 (6 bases). CDR3 size: 16 residues. V was trimmed by 2 bases and J by 4 bases, leaving 18 bases between them. Germline CDR1 is DFQATT and CDR2 is SNEGSKA (reference sequence). The DNA for the CDR3 is TGCAGTGCTAGACCCGCGATCGGGAGTGTGTACAATGAGCAGTTCTTC. Translated: CSARPAIGSVYNEQFF.

A few counts support this clonotype. V gene TRBV7-6 combines with J gene TRBJ2-5; D unclear. V was cut by 1 base and J by 1 base, with 7 bases left in between. The CDR3 length is 14 residues. Germline values: CDR1 SGHVS, CDR2 FNYEAQ. The CDR3 nucleotides read TGTGCCAGCAGCTTAGTACGCAGCCAAGAGACCCAGTACTTC. It yields the protein CASSLVRSQETQYF.

This clonotype was recorded a few times. For the CDR3, the DNA is TGTGCCAGCAGCTTAGATCGGTACAATCAGCCCCAGCATTTT. As protein: CASSLDRYNQPQHF. The rearrangement joins TRBV7-9 to TRBJ1-5; no clear D gene. The CDR3 length is 14 residues. Between the trimmed V and J ends, which lost 1 base and 3 bases, there was a span of 7 bases. The V gene's germline CDR1 is SEHNR and CDR2 FQNEAQ (reference sequence).

A few counts support this clonotype. The chain uses TRBV3-1 and TRBJ1-2; TRBD1 matches 10 bases. After removal of 3 bases from V and 3 bases from J, the junction contained 10 bases not matched to a gene. This CDR3 spans 17 amino acids. Germline-derived CDR1 and CDR2 are LGHDT and YNNKEL (reference sequence). CDR3 nucleotides: TGTGCCAGCAGCCATGTGCCGGGACAGGGGAGAGACTATGGCTACACCTTC. As protein: CASSHVPGQGRDYGYTF.

The table lists this clonotype with a few counts. The rearrangement uses TRBV2 and TRBJ1-5; 8 bases are a match to TRBD1. This CDR3 spans 16 amino acids. Germline CDR1 reads SNHLY; CDR2 reads FYNNEI. V gave up 3 bases and J gave up 3 bases; unmatched junction bases: 7. CDR3 nucleotide sequence: TGTGCCAGCAGTGACCGAACAGGGGGTCCCAATCAGCCCCAGCATTTT. It specifies CASSDRTGGPNQPQHF.

This clonotype was counted between two and nine times. V is TRBV7-3 and J is TRBJ1-4, with D maybe TRBD1 (6 bases). Per germline, CDR1 SGHTA and CDR2 FQGTGA. The V end lost 2 bases, the J end lost 12 bases, and 19 bases lay between the germline ends. The CDR3 sequence is 15 residues long. The CDR3 reads CASSLVRQEKIQLFF. CDR3 sequence (DNA): TGTGCCAGCAGCTTAGTCCGACAGGAAAAGATTCAACTGTTTTTT.

This clonotype was seen a handful of times. The chain couples TRBV6-5 to TRBJ2-7; TRBD1 might be the D (6 bases). CDR1 and CDR2 from the germline V gene are MNHEY and SVGAGI. Trimming removed 4 bases at V and 3 bases at J, with 13 bases between. The CDR3 consists of 14 residues. The CDR3 loop is CASSFTGHYYEQYF. The CDR3 nucleotides are TGTGCCAGCAGTTTCACGGGACATTACTACGAGCAGTACTTC.

V and J are TRBV7-2 and TRBJ1-5; the D gene is possibly TRBD1 (5 bases). CDR3 length: 14 amino acids. Trimming shortened V by 5 bases and J by 9 bases, and 17 bases separated the two germline ends. From germline, CDR1 is SGHTA and CDR2 FQGNSA. For the CDR3, the DNA is TGTGCCAGCAGCGCGGACACTCTAAGGCGGCCCCAGCATTTT. Translating it yields CASSADTLRRPQHF.

The chain couples TRBV27 to TRBJ1-5; D is uncertain. CDR1 and CDR2 (germline): MNHEY, SMNVEV (reference sequence). The V gene lost 5 bases and the J gene lost 4 bases, with 12 bases spanning the gap. There are 14 residues in the CDR3. Here the CDR3 reads CASSPGLLNQPQHF. In nucleotides, the CDR3 is TGTGCCAGCAGTCCCGGACTCCTTAATCAGCCCCAGCATTTT.

V is TRBV19 and J is TRBJ2-5, with D possibly TRBD2 on 5 matching bases. This CDR3 is built from 13 residues. Per germline, CDR1 LNHDA and CDR2 SQIVND (reference sequence). Trimming pared 4 bases from V and 4 bases from J, leaving 10 bases between. The CDR3 sequence is CASSRLSGETQYF. Here the CDR3 DNA reads TGTGCCAGTAGTAGACTAAGCGGAGAGACCCAGTACTTC.

The V and J genes are TRBV28 and TRBJ1-1; D might be TRBD1 (5 bases). The V end lost 8 bases, the J end lost 1 base, and 14 bases lay between the germline ends. Germline CDR1 and CDR2: MDHEN and SYDVKM. CDR3 length equals 14 residues. The CDR3 DNA follows: TGTGCCAGCCCTCCTGAGGGGCGGAACACTGAAGCTTTCTTT. This translates into CASPPEGRNTEAFF.

The chain combines TRBV9 with TRBJ2-1; a possible D gene is TRBD1 (6 bases). Germline CDR1 is SGDLS and CDR2 is YYNGEE. This CDR3 comprises 17 residues. V lost 2 bases, J lost 5 bases, and 20 bases lay in between. CDR3 DNA sequence: TGTGCCAGCAGCGTGGCCCCCGGGACATTGAAACACAATGAGCAGTTCTTC. It encodes CASSVAPGTLKHNEQFF.

This clonotype showed up just a few times. The gene calls are TRBV7-9 and TRBJ2-1, with D possibly being TRBD1 or TRBD2 (5 bases each). This CDR3 has 16 amino acids. Germline assignment: CDR1 SEHNR and CDR2 FQNEAQ (reference sequence). The V gene lost 1 base and the J gene lost 1 base, with 11 bases spanning the gap. The CDR3 coding sequence is TGTGCCAGCAGCTTAGACGCGAGGGGTTCCTACAATGAGCAGTTCTTC. This gives the protein CASSLDARGSYNEQFF. The variable domain in full, completed from reference TRBV7-9 and TRBJ2-1, reads DTGVSQNPRHKITKRGQNVTFRCDPISEHNRLYWYRQTLGQGPEFLTYFQNEAQLEKSRLLSDRFSAERPKGSFSTLEIQRTEQGDSAMYLCASSLDARGSYNEQFFGPGTRLTVL.

The rearrangement uses TRBV6-1 and TRBJ1-1, with D possibly being TRBD1 (5 bases). V was cut by 11 bases and J by 4 bases, with 17 bases left in between. The CDR3 runs to 13 residues. From germline, CDR1 is MNHNS and CDR2 SASEGT. The CDR3 protein is CASSDSPFTEAFF. Written as DNA, the CDR3 is TGTGCCTCCAGCGACAGCCCGTTCACTGAAGCTTTCTTT.

This chain joins TRBV5-4 and TRBJ2-1; TRBD2 matches at 7 bases. CDR1 SGHNT and CDR2 YYREEE come from the germline V gene (reference sequence). The CDR3 extends over 15 amino acids. The V segment lost 2 bases and the J segment 7 bases; nucleotides outside the gene matches: 9. In nucleotides, the CDR3 is TGTGCCAGCAGCTTCTTTGCGGGAGTGAAAAATGAGCAGTTCTTC. As protein: CASSFFAGVKNEQFF. The full variable domain, with the rest looked up from reference TRBV5-4 and TRBJ2-1, is ETGVTQSPTHLIKTRGQQVTLRCSSQSGHNTVSWYQQALGQGPQFIFQYYREEENGRGNFPPRFSGLQFPNYSSELNVNALELDDSALYLCASSFFAGVKNEQFFGPGTRLTVL.

This sequence joins TRBV7-9 and TRBJ2-3, with TRBD1 matching 8 bases. Looked up from germline, CDR1 is SEHNR and CDR2 is FQNEAQ (reference sequence). J lost 4 bases, V lost 4 bases, and 22 bases had no gene match. This CDR3 comprises 20 residues. The CDR3 DNA reads as TGTGCCAGCAGCTATCCAGACCCCCAAGGACAGGGAGGCGACCCAGATACGCAGTATTTT. Residues: CASSYPDPQGQGGDPDTQYF.

This clonotype was seen ten or more times. V usage is TRBV28 and J usage is TRBJ1-6, with D tentatively TRBD1 (5 bases). V was pared by 6 bases and J by 9 bases, with 15 bases between. There are 14 residues in the CDR3. CDR1 and CDR2 (germline): MDHEN, SYDVKM. CDR3 in DNA: TGTGCCAGCAGAACCAGCAGGGTGGGTTCACCCCTCCACTTT. It codes for CASRTSRVGSPLHF.

This clonotype appeared many times. This chain links TRBV5-1 with TRBJ1-6; 10 nucleotides agree with TRBD1. The V segment lost 0 bases and the J segment 7 bases; nucleotides outside the gene matches: 7. CDR3 length: 17 residues. CDR1 is SGHRS, CDR2 YFSETQ, per germline. CDR3 region: CASSLATRTGGNSPLHF. CDR3 DNA sequence: TGCGCCAGCAGCTTGGCTACCCGGACAGGGGGGAATTCACCCCTCCACTTT.

The chain joins TRBV6-1 to TRBJ1-1; D ambiguous. CDR1 and CDR2 (germline): MNHNS, SASEGT. The CDR3 loop spans 12 amino acids. V lost 10 bases, J lost 0 bases, and 9 bases lay in between. The CDR3 protein is CATCRMNTEAFF. Here the CDR3 DNA reads TGTGCCACCTGTCGGATGAACACTGAAGCTTTCTTT.

This clonotype has only a few counts. V is TRBV21-1 and J is TRBJ2-3; the table's D call, TRBD1, was not checked against the DNA. TRBV21-1 corresponds to a pseudogene. The CDR3 has 17 residues. The CDR3 sequence: CASSKALEGAVTDTQYF. For the CDR3, the DNA is TGTGCCAGCAGCAAAGCGCTGGAGGGGGCGGTCACAGATACGCAGTATTTT.

The chain is built from TRBV5-8 and TRBJ2-3, with D possibly matching TRBD1 (5 bases). The CDR3 covers 12 residues. From germline, CDR1 is SGHTS and CDR2 YDEGEE. The ends were cut back, 10 bases at V and 5 bases at J, with 14 bases in the middle. CDR3 loop: CAASEGEDTQYF. The DNA of the CDR3 is TGTGCCGCCAGTGAAGGGGAAGATACGCAGTATTTT.

V is TRBV19 and J is TRBJ1-2, with a possible D match to TRBD1 (6 bases). CDR1 and CDR2 (germline): LNHDA, SQIVND (reference sequence). The CDR3 is made up of 13 amino acids. Trimming removed 7 bases at V and 2 bases at J, with 11 bases between. Here the CDR3 reads CASNLGGNYGYTF. CDR3 bases: TGTGCCAGTAACCTAGGGGGGAACTATGGCTACACCTTC.

The chain links TRBV5-1 to TRBJ2-1; TRBD2 might be the D (5 bases). Looked up from germline, CDR1 is SGHRS and CDR2 is YFSETQ. Trimming removed 0 bases from V and 0 bases from J, with 13 bases in between. CDR3 length: 17 amino acids. The CDR3 nucleotides read TGCGCCAGCAGCTTGGTAGCTAGCCGAAGCTCCTACAATGAGCAGTTCTTC. It translates to CASSLVASRSSYNEQFF.

There are a few counts of this clonotype. The chain combines TRBV18 with TRBJ2-7; D is perhaps TRBD2 (5 bases). Trimming took 0 bases from V and 3 from J, leaving 18 bases between them. This CDR3 has 17 residues. The germline gives CDR1 KGHSH, CDR2 LQKENI. The CDR3 loop reads CASSPPRSGVNFYEQYF. The CDR3 coding sequence is TGTGCCAGCTCACCACCGCGGTCCGGGGTAAATTTCTACGAGCAGTACTTC.

This clonotype was counted at least ten times. The chain joins TRBV19 to TRBJ1-5; D remains unclear. CDR3 length: 13 residues. Trimming left V 3 bases short and J 5 bases short, with 8 bases between. Germline CDR1 LNHDA, CDR2 SQIVND (reference sequence). Written as DNA, the CDR3 is TGTGCCAGTAGTATTTTCAGTCATCAGCCCCAGCATTTT. Translation: CASSIFSHQPQHF.

This clonotype was detected many times. The chain recombines TRBV5-1 with TRBJ1-2, with 10 bases matching TRBD1. V lost 6 bases to trimming and J lost 8 bases; unmatched junction nucleotides: 10. This CDR3 region has 14 residues. Per the germline V gene, CDR1 is SGHRS and CDR2 is YFSETQ. This CDR3 reads CASNPGTGERGYTF. The CDR3 DNA reads as TGCGCCAGCAACCCCGGGACAGGGGAGAGGGGCTACACCTTC.

This clonotype has a handful of counts. V gene TRBV2 combines with J gene TRBJ2-5; D perhaps matches TRBD2 (6 bases). Germline V gives CDR1 SNHLY, CDR2 FYNNEI. V was pared by 6 bases and J by 1 base, with 18 bases between. This CDR3 is 16 amino acids long. The CDR3 sequence: CASRAPGEAIQETQYF. CDR3 bases: TGTGCCAGCAGAGCCCCGGGGGAGGCGATCCAAGAGACCCAGTACTTC.

In regard to this clonotype: A much larger clone lies one base from this, so it may be a read error. The gene calls are TRBV20-1 and TRBJ2-3; D is perhaps TRBD2 (6 bases). With 3 bases removed from V and 3 bases from J, the gap between germline ends came to 16 bases. The CDR3 is 15 residues long. The V gene's germline CDR1 is DFQATT and CDR2 SNEGSKA (reference sequence). CDR3 loop: CSASGRAAGTDTQYF. The CDR3, as DNA: TGCAGTGCTAGTGGCCGGGCAGCGGGTACAGATACGCAGTATTTT.